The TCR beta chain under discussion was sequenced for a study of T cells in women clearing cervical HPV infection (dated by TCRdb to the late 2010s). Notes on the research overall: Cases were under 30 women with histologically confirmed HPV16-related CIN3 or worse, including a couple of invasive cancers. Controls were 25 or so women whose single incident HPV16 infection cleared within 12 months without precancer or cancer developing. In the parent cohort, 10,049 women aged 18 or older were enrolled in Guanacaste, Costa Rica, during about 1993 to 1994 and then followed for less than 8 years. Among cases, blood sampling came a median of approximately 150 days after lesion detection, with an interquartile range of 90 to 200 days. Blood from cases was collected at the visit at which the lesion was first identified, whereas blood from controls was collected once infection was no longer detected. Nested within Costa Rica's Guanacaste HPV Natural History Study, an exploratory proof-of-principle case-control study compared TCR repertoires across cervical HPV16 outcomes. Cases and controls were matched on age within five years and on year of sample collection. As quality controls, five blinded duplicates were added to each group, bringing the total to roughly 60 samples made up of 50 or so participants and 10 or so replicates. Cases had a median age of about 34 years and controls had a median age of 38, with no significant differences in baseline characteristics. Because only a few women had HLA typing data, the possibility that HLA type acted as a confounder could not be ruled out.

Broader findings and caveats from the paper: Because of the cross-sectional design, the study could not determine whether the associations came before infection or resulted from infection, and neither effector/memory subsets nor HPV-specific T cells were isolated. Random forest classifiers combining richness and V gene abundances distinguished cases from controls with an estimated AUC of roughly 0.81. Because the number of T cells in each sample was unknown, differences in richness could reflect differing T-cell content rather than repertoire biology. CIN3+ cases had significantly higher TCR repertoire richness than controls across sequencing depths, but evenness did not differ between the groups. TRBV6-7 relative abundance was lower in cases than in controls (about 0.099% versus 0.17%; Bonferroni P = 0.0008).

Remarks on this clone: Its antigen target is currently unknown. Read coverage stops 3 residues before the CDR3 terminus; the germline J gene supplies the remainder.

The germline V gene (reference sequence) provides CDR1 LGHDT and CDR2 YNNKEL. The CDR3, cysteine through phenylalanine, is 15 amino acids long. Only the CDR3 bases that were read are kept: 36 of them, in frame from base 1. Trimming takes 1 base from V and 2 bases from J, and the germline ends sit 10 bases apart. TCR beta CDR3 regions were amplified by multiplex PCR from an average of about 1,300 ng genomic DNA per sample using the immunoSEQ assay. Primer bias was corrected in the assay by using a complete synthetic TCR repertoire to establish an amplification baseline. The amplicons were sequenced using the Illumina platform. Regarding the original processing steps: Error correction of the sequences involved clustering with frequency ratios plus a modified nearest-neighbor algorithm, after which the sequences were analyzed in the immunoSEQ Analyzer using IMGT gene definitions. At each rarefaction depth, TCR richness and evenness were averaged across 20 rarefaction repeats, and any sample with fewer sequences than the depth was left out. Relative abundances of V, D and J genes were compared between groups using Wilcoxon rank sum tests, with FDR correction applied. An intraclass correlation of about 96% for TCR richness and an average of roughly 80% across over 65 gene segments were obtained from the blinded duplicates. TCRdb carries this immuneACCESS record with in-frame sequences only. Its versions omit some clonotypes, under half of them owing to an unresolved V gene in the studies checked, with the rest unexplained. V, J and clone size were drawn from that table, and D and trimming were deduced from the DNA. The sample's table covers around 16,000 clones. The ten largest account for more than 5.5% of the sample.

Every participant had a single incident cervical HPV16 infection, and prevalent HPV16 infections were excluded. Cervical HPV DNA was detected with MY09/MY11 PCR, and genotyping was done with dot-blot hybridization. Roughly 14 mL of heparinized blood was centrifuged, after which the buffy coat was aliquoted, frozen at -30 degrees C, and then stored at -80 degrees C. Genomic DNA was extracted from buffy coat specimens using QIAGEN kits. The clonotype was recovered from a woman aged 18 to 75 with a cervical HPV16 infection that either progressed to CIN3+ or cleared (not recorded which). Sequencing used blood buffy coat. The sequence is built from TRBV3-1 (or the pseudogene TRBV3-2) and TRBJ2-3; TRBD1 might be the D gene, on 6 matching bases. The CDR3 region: CASSQGGHYTDTQYF. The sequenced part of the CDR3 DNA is TGTGCCAGCAGCCAAGGGGGACACTACACAGATACG.